This entry lists 14 T cell receptor beta chains sequenced from one sample in a study of early T cells in non-severe SARS-CoV-2 infection. One entry per CDR3 protein, called by TCRdb with MiXCR from the 5' RACE reads. Seen here are tens of thousands of distinct CDR3 sequences, approximately 9.1% observed once, and the top ten hold 12%. The sequenced sample was whole blood. Receptors were obtained from an adult who was a healthcare worker with PCR-confirmed SARS-CoV-2 infection or an uninfected control (not recorded which).

In its sample, this clonotype was seen many times. V gene TRBV20-1 combines with J gene TRBJ2-7; 10 nucleotides line up with TRBD1. Germline V gene data show CDR1 as DFQATT and CDR2 as SNEGSKA (reference sequence). Germline trimming cut 1 base from V and 2 bases from J; bases unmatched to any gene: 8. The CDR3 loop spans 16 amino acids. The CDR3 loop is CSARGVPGQGPYEQYF. CDR3 DNA sequence: TGCAGTGCTAGAGGGGTCCCGGGACAGGGGCCCTACGAGCAGTACTTC.

Ten or more counts support this clonotype. V is TRBV9 and J is TRBJ1-3, with D possibly being TRBD1 (5 bases). The CDR3 spans 14 residues. CDR1 is SGDLS, CDR2 YYNGEE, per germline. V lost 0 bases and J 4 bases, leaving 8 bases between the germline ends. The CDR3 DNA reads as TGTGCCAGCAGCGTAGAGGCAGGGGGAAACACCATATATTTT. Its translation is CASSVEAGGNTIYF. Full variable domain (missing parts from reference TRBV9 and TRBJ1-3): DSGVTQTPKHLITATGQRVTLRCSPRSGDLSVYWYQQSLDQGLQFLIQYYNGEERAKGNILERFSAQQFPDLHSELNLSSLELGDSALYFCASSVEAGGNTIYFGEGSWLTVV.

The chain is built from TRBV5-1 and TRBJ2-4; D is possibly TRBD2 (5 bases). This CDR3 comprises 16 residues. V was shortened by 1 base and J by 7 bases, with 18 bases between the two germline ends. CDR1 is SGHRS and CDR2 is YFSETQ in the germline V gene. As DNA, the CDR3 is TGCGCCAGCAGCTTGTATTTTGGGGAGTTTGGGAACATTCAGTACTTC. Translating gives CASSLYFGEFGNIQYF.

Many counts were recorded for this clonotype. The rearrangement links TRBV11-2 to TRBJ2-3, with 9 bases identical to TRBD2. The germline V gene has CDR1 SGHAT and CDR2 FQNNGV. The V gene end was trimmed by 1 base and the J gene end by 5 bases; junction bases not matched to a gene: 7. The CDR3 is 16 amino acids. This CDR3 is CASSLVGLASGDTQYF. CDR3 nucleotide sequence: TGTGCCAGCAGCTTAGTTGGACTAGCGAGTGGAGATACGCAGTATTTT.

This clonotype has at least ten counts. The V and J genes are TRBV9 and TRBJ1-2; the D gene is possibly TRBD1 (5 bases). Trimming shortened V by 0 bases and J by 3 bases, and 18 bases separated the two germline ends. In germline, CDR1 is SGDLS, CDR2 YYNGEE. The CDR3 is 17 amino acids. The CDR3 loop is CASSVGEGLVKDYGYTF. CDR3 sequence (DNA): TGTGCCAGCAGCGTAGGGGAGGGACTTGTGAAGGACTATGGCTACACCTTC.

The chain recombines TRBV6-1 with TRBJ2-3; D might be TRBD2 (5 bases). The CDR3 spans 14 residues. Per germline, CDR1 MNHNS and CDR2 SASEGT. Trimming pared 5 bases from V and 3 bases from J, leaving 12 bases between. In nucleotides, the CDR3 is TGTGCCAGCAGTAGAGGGCTAGAAACAGATACGCAGTATTTT. As protein: CASSRGLETDTQYF.

This clonotype appeared many times. This sequence joins TRBV7-2 and TRBJ1-5; 9 bases are shared with TRBD1. The CDR3 has 14 amino acids. Losses at the gene ends were 4 bases for V and 5 bases for J; bases not matched to a gene: 3. From germline, CDR1 is SGHTA and CDR2 FQGNSA. CDR3: CASSWTGEHQPQHF. CDR3 bases: TGTGCCAGCAGCTGGACAGGGGAGCATCAGCCCCAGCATTTT.

This clonotype has ten or more counts. The V call is TRBV5-8, the J call TRBJ2-1, with TRBD2 identical over 7 bases. CDR3 length equals 14 residues. V lost 3 bases and J lost 4; bases outside the gene matches: 4. Germline V lookup: CDR1 SGHTS, CDR2 YDEGEE. The chain's CDR3 is CASSSGLDYNEQFF. The CDR3 nucleotides are TGTGCCAGCAGCTCCGGACTAGATTACAATGAGCAGTTCTTC.

This clonotype was seen repeatedly, ten times or more. The V call is TRBV6-5, the J call TRBJ1-2; D is ambiguous. The germline gives CDR1 MNHEY, CDR2 SVGAGI. The CDR3 sequence is 14 residues long. Trimming removed 5 bases at V and 4 bases at J, with 14 bases between. The CDR3 is CASSPDRYRYGYTF. The CDR3 nucleotides read TGTGCCAGCAGTCCGGACCGCTACCGCTATGGCTACACCTTC.

This clonotype was observed at least ten times. This rearrangement joins TRBV29-1 to TRBJ2-2; 8 positions agree with TRBD1. Per germline, CDR1 SQVTM and CDR2 ANQGSEA. V dropped 4 bases and J dropped 3; count of bases not matched to a gene: 7. The CDR3 runs 15 residues. The CDR3 reads CSVAADRVDTGELFF. In DNA, the CDR3 is TGCAGCGTTGCCGCGGACAGGGTGGACACCGGGGAGCTGTTTTTT.

Only a few counts were recorded for this clonotype. The chain employs TRBV7-8 and TRBJ2-2; tentative D call: TRBD2 (6 bases). With 11 bases removed from V and 5 bases from J, the gap between germline ends came to 24 bases. In germline, CDR1 is SGHVS, CDR2 FQNEAQ. CDR3 length equals 16 residues. The CDR3 DNA follows: TGTGCCCACAACCCCGCCGGGACTCGGAGGACCGGGGAGCTGTTTTTT. Its translation: CAHNPAGTRRTGELFF. Complete variable domain (other parts from reference TRBV7-8 and TRBJ2-2): GAGVSQSPRYKVAKRGQDVALRCDPISGHVSLFWYQQALGQGPEFLTYFQNEAQLDKSGLPSDRFFAERPEGSVSTLKIQRTQQEDSAVYLCAHNPAGTRRTGELFFGEGSRLTVL.

In this sample, this clonotype turned up a few times. The V and J genes are TRBV5-1 and TRBJ1-1; unclear D gene. Germline values: CDR1 SGHRS, CDR2 YFSETQ. V dropped 0 bases and J dropped 0 bases, with 9 bases sitting between them. This CDR3 region has 15 residues. The DNA of the CDR3 is TGCGCCAGCAGCTTGGCCGCGACCTTGAACACTGAAGCTTTCTTT. As protein: CASSLAATLNTEAFF.

This clonotype was found a few times. The V and J genes are TRBV20-1 and TRBJ1-5, with 8 bases matching TRBD1. V trimming: 2 bases; J trimming: 0 bases; junction bases outside the gene matches: 6. Per the germline V gene, CDR1 is DFQATT and CDR2 is SNEGSKA (reference sequence). This CDR3 spans 16 amino acids. The CDR3 nucleotides read TGCAGTGCTAGACAGGGGGCTACGCTTAGCAATCAGCCCCAGCATTTT. It specifies CSARQGATLSNQPQHF.

This clonotype has just a few counts. The chain joins TRBV6-1 to TRBJ1-2; TRBD1 aligns across 7 bases. Looked up from germline, CDR1 is MNHNS and CDR2 is SASEGT. Trimming cost V 0 bases and J 7 bases; bases outside gene matches: 11. This CDR3 spans 16 amino acids. The CDR3 sequence is CASSEAFGDSRFGYTF. DNA for the CDR3: TGTGCCAGCAGTGAAGCTTTTGGGGACAGCCGCTTTGGCTACACCTTC.